Each of the 23 T cell receptor beta chains below was sequenced from the same sample in a study of blood T cells in healthy people across ages. It was with a sample-barcoded 5' primer and a J-beta primer mix that a second PCR of about 7 to 12 cycles was run. TCRdb re-called the 5' RACE reads through MiXCR, storing one row per CDR3 protein. The sample has about a million distinct CDR3 sequences; roughly 50% are singletons. The sequencing sample was made of blood. The source is a woman aged 55-70 years in good health.

This chain uses TRBV29-1 with TRBJ1-2, with D possibly TRBD1 on 6 matching bases. The CDR3 consists of 12 residues. Per germline, CDR1 SQVTM and CDR2 ANQGSEA. Trimming shortened V by 6 bases and J by 3 bases, and 11 bases separated the two germline ends. In DNA, the CDR3 is TGCAGCGTCAAAGGGGGGGACTATGGCTACACCTTC. Residues: CSVKGGDYGYTF.

The V gene is TRBV28, the J gene TRBJ2-7; D gene uncertain. Germline CDR1 MDHEN, CDR2 SYDVKM. Deletions cut 7 bases from V and 0 bases from J, with 7 bases between. CDR3 length: 12 residues. CDR3 residues: CASTLDSYEQYF. The CDR3 DNA reads TGTGCCAGCACCCTGGACTCCTACGAGCAGTACTTC.

Points on this clonotype: A read error is possible here, since a much larger clone lies one base away. J is TRBJ2-2 and V is TRBV3-1, with D perhaps TRBD2 (6 bases). The CDR3 sequence is 15 residues long. Germline V lookup: CDR1 LGHDT, CDR2 YNNKEL (reference sequence). The CDR3 DNA reads TGTGCCAGCAGCGGGGCGGGAACGAACACCGGGGAGCCGTTTTTT. Translated: CASSGAGTNTGEPFF. Full variable domain (outside the CDR3, taken from reference TRBV3-1 and TRBJ2-2): DTAVSQTPKYLVTQMGNDKSIKCEQNLGHDTMYWYKQDSKKFLKIMFSYNNKELIINETVPNRFSPKSPDKAHLNLHINSLELGDSAVYFCASSGAGTNTGEPFFGEGSRLTVL.

The table lists this clonotype with a few counts. The chain is built from TRBV3-1 and TRBJ2-3, with TRBD2 matching over 12 bases. The CDR3 totals 15 residues. Germline loops: CDR1 LGHDT, CDR2 YNNKEL (reference sequence). The V and J ends lost 8 bases and 0 bases, in that order; junction bases with no gene match: 3. Here the CDR3 reads CASYLAGGSTDTQYF. CDR3 coding DNA: TGTGCCAGCTACCTAGCGGGAGGGAGCACAGATACGCAGTATTTT.

With regard to this clonotype: One junction end does not reproduce the germline sequence, and a read error may be involved. This chain uses TRBV29-1 with TRBJ2-7, with D unclear. CDR1 and CDR2 (germline): SQVTM, ANQGSEA. CDR3 length equals 13 residues. In DNA, the CDR3 is TGCAGCGTTGTAACCAGGAGCTCCTACGAGCGGTACTTC. Its protein product is CSVVTRSSYERYF.

The gene calls are TRBV20-1 and TRBJ1-1; 9 bases align to TRBD1. Germline CDR1 and CDR2: DFQATT and SNEGSKA (reference sequence). Trimming removed 0 bases from V and 6 bases from J; junction bases left unmatched: 5. The CDR3 contains 14 residues. The CDR3 DNA follows: TGCAGTGCTAGAGACGACAGGGGGATCGCTGAAGCTTTCTTT. As protein: CSARDDRGIAEAFF.

The CDR3 is CSARDRGGAPETQYF. Written as DNA, the CDR3 is TGCAGTGCTAGAGATCGGGGCGGGGCTCCGGAGACCCAGTACTTC. The genes are TRBV20-1 and TRBJ2-5; D perhaps matches TRBD2 (6 bases). The CDR3 length is 15 residues. Per the germline V gene, CDR1 is DFQATT and CDR2 is SNEGSKA (reference sequence). The ends were cut back, 0 bases at V and 5 bases at J, with 16 bases in the middle.

Worth noting for this clonotype: One junction end does not reproduce the germline sequence, and a read error may be involved. The chain links TRBV27 to TRBJ2-7; 9 positions agree with TRBD1. The CDR3 has 13 amino acids. Germline values: CDR1 MNHEY, CDR2 SMNVEV (reference sequence). The CDR3 sequence is CATGRDRVVEQCF. The CDR3 DNA reads TGTGCCACGGGCCGGGACAGGGTCGTCGAGCAGTGCTTC.

CDR3 DNA sequence: TGCGCCAGCAGCCTCCCCGACAGGGGAAATTCACCCCTCCACTTT. It encodes CASSLPDRGNSPLHF. The chain is built from TRBV4-1 and TRBJ1-6, with 8 bases identical to TRBD1. The germline CDR1 and CDR2 sequences are MGHRA and YSYEKL. The CDR3 runs 15 residues. Trimming took 4 bases from V and 7 from J; bases not matched to a gene: 6.

This rearrangement joins TRBV12-3 or TRBV12-4 to TRBJ2-1, with 7 bases lining up with TRBD2. The ends lost 2 bases at V and 3 bases at J; junction bases unmatched: 4. The CDR3 runs to 15 residues. CDR3 coding DNA: TGTGCCAGCAGTTTATGGTCTAGCGGCTACAATGAGCAGTTCTTC. Translated, it gives CASSLWSSGYNEQFF.

The gene calls are TRBV12-3 or TRBV12-4 and TRBJ2-4; unclear D gene. The CDR3 is made up of 17 amino acids. The V and J ends lost 5 bases and 0 bases respectively, with 17 bases between them. The CDR3 DNA is TGTGCCAGCAGTACGAGCCCCCGTTCCCTAGCCAAAAACATTCAGTACTTC. It is translated as CASSTSPRSLAKNIQYF.

This chain uses TRBV5-6 with TRBJ1-2, with D possibly being TRBD1 (5 bases). The CDR3 covers 16 residues. CDR1 is SGHDT and CDR2 is YYEEEE in the germline V gene. The V and J ends lost 4 bases and 4 bases respectively, with 20 bases between them. In nucleotides, the CDR3 is TGTGCCAGCAGCGTCGGGACGGAACAAAGGGTCTATGGCTACACCTTC. Translated, it gives CASSVGTEQRVYGYTF.

The V gene is TRBV28, the J gene TRBJ2-4; TRBD1 might be the D (5 bases). The J call may be faulty, since TRBJ2-7 better matches the DNA end. Germline V gene sequence: CDR1 MDHEN, CDR2 SYDVKM. This CDR3 contains 14 residues. The CDR3 here is CATTVSTVSYEQYF. CDR3 DNA: TGTGCCACCACCGTATCGACAGTCTCCTACGAGCAGTACTTC.

The genes are TRBV12-3 or TRBV12-4 and TRBJ1-2; no clear D gene. V was trimmed by 6 bases and J by 0 bases, leaving 14 bases between them. The CDR3 covers 15 residues. CDR3 protein: CASSPGAETNYGYTF. The CDR3, as DNA: TGTGCCAGCAGCCCGGGAGCAGAAACTAACTATGGCTACACCTTC.

The chain employs TRBV30 and TRBJ1-2, with D possibly TRBD1 on 6 matching bases. Germline-derived CDR1 and CDR2 are GTSNPN and SVGIG (reference sequence). CDR3 length: 12 amino acids. The V end was cut by 4 bases, the J end by 2 bases, with 8 bases between. This chain's CDR3 is CAWKDSNYGYTF. In nucleotides, the CDR3 is TGTGCCTGGAAGGACAGCAACTATGGCTACACCTTC.

The V call is TRBV12-3 or TRBV12-4, the J call TRBJ2-2; no firm D call. Trimming cost V 8 bases and J 0 bases, with 10 bases left between them. The CDR3 sequence is 14 residues long. CDR3 in amino acids: CASSSGANTGELFF. CDR3 nucleotides: TGTGCCAGCTCTTCCGGAGCGAACACCGGGGAGCTGTTTTTT.

J is TRBJ2-5 and V is TRBV10-2, with TRBD2 as a possible D gene (5 bases). This CDR3 contains 14 residues. CDR1 and CDR2 (germline): WSHSY, SAAADI. With 4 bases removed from V and 0 bases from J, the gap between germline ends came to 9 bases. The CDR3 loop is CASSVTDYQETQYF. The DNA for the CDR3 is TGCGCCAGCAGTGTTACGGACTACCAAGAGACCCAGTACTTC.

V usage is TRBV29-1 and J usage is TRBJ2-1; possibly TRBD1 or TRBD2 for D (5 bases each). Germline assignment: CDR1 SQVTM and CDR2 ANQGSEA. Trimming removed 1 base from V and 2 bases from J, with 12 bases in between. The CDR3 consists of 15 residues. The CDR3 is CSVEVLGVAYNEQFF. DNA of the CDR3: TGCAGCGTTGAAGTATTGGGGGTCGCCTACAATGAGCAGTTCTTC.

On this clonotype: The junction differs from germline at one of its ends, possibly a read error. This chain uses TRBV20-1 with TRBJ1-5; D is possibly TRBD1 (5 bases). CDR3 length equals 17 residues. Germline CDR1 is DFQATT and CDR2 is SNEGSKA (reference sequence). The chain's CDR3 is CSVRRGSRDGGNQPQHF. For the CDR3, the DNA is TGCAGTGTTAGAAGGGGATCGCGGGACGGGGGGAATCAGCCCCAGCATTTT.

The gene calls are TRBV10-3 and TRBJ2-2; 9 bases agree with TRBD2. CDR3 length: 19 residues. V dropped 3 bases and J dropped 5; count of bases not matched to a gene: 16. Germline values: CDR1 ENHRY, CDR2 SYGVKD. For the CDR3, the DNA is TGTGCCATCAGTGAAATGATGGCTAGCGGGGCCCAGAGGACCGGGGAGCTGTTTTTT. Its translation: CAISEMMASGAQRTGELFF.

This chain uses TRBV12-3 or TRBV12-4 with TRBJ2-4; 8 positions agree with TRBD1. The CDR3 length is 16 residues. Trimming took 4 bases from V and 0 from J; bases not matched to a gene: 5. The CDR3 is CASSSTGDVAKNIQYF. CDR3 nucleotide sequence: TGTGCCAGCAGTTCGACAGGGGACGTAGCCAAAAACATTCAGTACTTC.

This clonotype turned up a few times. The chain joins TRBV4-3 to TRBJ2-7; D is perhaps TRBD1 (6 bases). Looked up from germline, CDR1 is LGHNA and CDR2 is YSLEER. Trimming removed 3 bases from V and 1 base from J, with 28 bases in between. The length of the CDR3 is 20 residues. CDR3 in amino acids: CASSQEITGMLTLYSYEQYF. Written as DNA, the CDR3 is TGCGCCAGCAGCCAGGAAATCACAGGGATGTTGACCTTATATTCCTACGAGCAGTACTTC.

The V gene is TRBV6-6, the J gene TRBJ2-3, with unresolved D. The CDR3 totals 14 residues. In germline, CDR1 is MNHNY, CDR2 SVGAGI (reference sequence). Trimming stripped 0 bases from V and 4 bases from J, with 8 bases between. Here the CDR3 DNA reads TGTGCCAGCAGTTACTCGATTGGCTCAGATACGCAGTATTTT. Its protein is CASSYSIGSDTQYF.